A single sample gave rise to the 15 T cell receptor beta chains below, sequenced in a study of somatic mutations in cytotoxic T cells in rheumatoid arthritis (TCRdb year 2017). The method was the immunoSEQ multiplex PCR assay. In TCRdb, the immuneACCESS table is reduced to in-frame sequences with V and J assigned. These tables do not hold every clone; where another copy was compared, an unresolved V gene accounts for under half, and the others remain unexplained. This sample is represented by about 26,000 clones; about four fifths of them were singletons. The ten largest clones take up roughly 5% of the sample. Sequencing was carried out using CD8+ T cells sorted from blood. All receptors derive from a man aged 50-60 years in good health.

This clone appeared a single time. This chain connects TRBV5-6 to TRBJ2-1; no reliable D call. Germline CDR1 SGHDT, CDR2 YYEEEE. This CDR3 spans 15 amino acids. V dropped 0 bases and J dropped 4 bases, with 11 bases sitting between them. The CDR3 spells CASSLVSGAYNEQFF. The CDR3 bases are TGTGCCAGCAGCTTGGTCTCAGGAGCGTACAATGAGCAGTTCTTC.

The genes are TRBV7-9 and TRBJ2-7; 9 bases fit TRBD2. The CDR3 consists of 15 residues. The J segment lost 4 bases and the V segment lost 5 bases, leaving 9 bases of the junction unmatched. CDR1 and CDR2 from the germline V gene are SEHNR and FQNEAQ (reference sequence). CDR3 loop: CASSASLAGGYEQYF. In DNA form, the CDR3 reads TGTGCCAGCAGCGCCTCACTGGCGGGAGGGTACGAGCAGTACTTC.

CDR3 nucleotide sequence: TGTGCCAGCAGCTGGAGCACAGATACGCAGTATTTT. Translating gives CASSWSTDTQYF. This chain connects TRBV11-2 to TRBJ2-3, with unresolved D. Trimming left V 4 bases short and J 0 bases short, with 2 bases between. Germline V gene lookup returns CDR1 SGHAT and CDR2 FQNNGV. The CDR3 is 12 amino acids.

V usage is TRBV7-9 and J usage is TRBJ2-1, with D perhaps assigned TRBD1 or TRBD2 (7 bases each). The CDR3 contains 14 residues. Per the germline V gene, CDR1 is SEHNR and CDR2 is FQNEAQ (reference sequence). The V end was cut by 6 bases, the J end by 5 bases, with 14 bases between. CDR3 protein: CASRAGQRDNEQFF. The CDR3, as DNA: TGTGCCAGCAGAGCGGGACAGAGAGACAATGAGCAGTTCTTC. The full variable domain, its missing parts supplied by reference TRBV7-9 and TRBJ2-1, is DTGVSQNPRHKITKRGQNVTFRCDPISEHNRLYWYRQTLGQGPEFLTYFQNEAQLEKSRLLSDRFSAERPKGSFSTLEIQRTEQGDSAMYLCASRAGQRDNEQFFGPGTRLTVL.

This clone is categorized as medium-sized. The V gene is TRBV11-2, the J gene TRBJ1-4; D ambiguous. This CDR3 contains 15 residues. V lost 5 bases, J lost 4 bases, and 14 bases lay in between. CDR1 and CDR2 (germline): SGHAT, FQNNGV. The CDR3 reads CASSNEAAFNEKLFF. Here the CDR3 DNA reads TGTGCCAGCAGCAATGAGGCAGCCTTTAATGAAAAACTGTTTTTT.

The chain couples TRBV2 to TRBJ2-7; D remains ambiguous. The CDR3 is 13 amino acids. Trimming stripped 8 bases from V and 5 bases from J, with 16 bases between. Germline V CDR1 and CDR2: SNHLY, FYNNEI. In nucleotides, the CDR3 is TGTGCCAGCCGTGTAATGGGCAAGGACGAGCAGTACTTC. This codes for CASRVMGKDEQYF.

The rearrangement joins TRBV7-9 to TRBJ2-3; 7 nucleotides match TRBD1. V lost 5 bases and J lost 1; bases outside the gene matches: 9. The CDR3 length is 16 residues. Germline V lookup: CDR1 SEHNR, CDR2 FQNEAQ (reference sequence). This chain's CDR3 is CASSRQGGGRTDTQYF. CDR3 DNA sequence: TGTGCCAGCAGCCGACAAGGGGGCGGACGCACAGATACGCAGTATTTT.

The chain links TRBV11-3 to TRBJ2-5; no clear D gene. In germline, CDR1 is SGHNT, CDR2 YENEEA. The CDR3 loop spans 15 amino acids. Between the trimmed V and J ends, which lost 2 bases and 0 bases, there was a span of 10 bases. CDR3 in DNA: TGTGCCAGCAGCTTAATAGGGCCAAACCAAGAGACCCAGTACTTC. Amino acids: CASSLIGPNQETQYF.

The J gene is TRBJ2-1, the V gene TRBV11-3; D not certain. Germline V gene lookup returns CDR1 SGHNT and CDR2 YENEEA. The V and J ends lost 6 bases and 4 bases respectively, with 7 bases between them. The CDR3 spans 12 residues. The CDR3 protein is CASSLNYNEQFF. The CDR3 DNA reads TGTGCCAGCAGTCTAAATTACAATGAGCAGTTCTTC.

The genes are TRBV11-2 and TRBJ2-4; TRBD1 aligns across 7 bases. The V gene's germline CDR1 is SGHAT and CDR2 FQNNGV. With 5 bases clipped from V and 6 bases from J, the junction kept 7 bases outside the gene matches. The CDR3 runs 14 residues. The CDR3, as DNA: TGTGCCAGCAGCCTCGGACAGGTGGTAAACATTCAGTACTTC. This codes for CASSLGQVVNIQYF.

This chain connects TRBV7-9 to TRBJ1-6; 8 bases fit TRBD1. The trim removed 4 bases at V and 8 bases at J, leaving 7 bases unmatched. The germline gives CDR1 SEHNR, CDR2 FQNEAQ (reference sequence). There are 15 residues in the CDR3. The CDR3 DNA follows: TGTGCCAGCAGCTGGGGACAGGAGAGGGATTCACCCCTCCACTTT. As protein: CASSWGQERDSPLHF.

The rearrangement links TRBV2 to TRBJ1-1; possible D gene TRBD1, 5 bases. There are 15 residues in the CDR3. Germline V lookup: CDR1 SNHLY, CDR2 FYNNEI. Trimming removed 3 bases from V and 0 bases from J, with 11 bases in between. The CDR3 DNA sequence: TGTGCCAGCAGTGAGGACACCGGCATGAACACTGAAGCTTTCTTT. Encoded protein: CASSEDTGMNTEAFF.

The chain is built from TRBV10-3 and TRBJ2-7; 7 bases are shared with TRBD2. V was pared by 6 bases and J by 0 bases, with 5 bases of the junction left unmatched. Germline V CDR1 and CDR2: ENHRY, SYGVKD. This CDR3 contains 14 residues. The CDR3 protein is CAIRPLAVSYEQYF. Here the CDR3 DNA reads TGTGCCATCAGGCCCCTAGCGGTCTCCTACGAGCAGTACTTC.

The chain links TRBV13 to TRBJ2-1, with 9 bases aligning to TRBD1. The CDR3 runs 16 residues. Germline V gives CDR1 PRHDT, CDR2 FYEKMQ (reference sequence). The junction had 4 bases not matched to a gene; V was cut back by 3 bases and J by 1 base. This CDR3 reads CASSLGQGLSYNEQFF. CDR3 coding DNA: TGTGCCAGCAGCTTGGGACAGGGACTTTCCTACAATGAGCAGTTCTTC.

This sequence joins TRBV21-1 and TRBJ2-3. TRBV21-1 is marked as a pseudogene. The CDR3 is 15 amino acids. The DNA of the CDR3 is TGTGCCAGCAGCAAAGCGGGCACGGGTTGGGCTACGCAGTATTTT. It translates to CASSKAGTGWATQYF.